Each of the 8 T cell receptor beta chains below was sequenced from the same sample in a study of T cell responses to AZD1222 COVID-19 vaccine. Sequenced by immunoSEQ multiplex PCR; TCRdb stores in-frame clones only, minus some. Here the sample spans more than 140,000 clones, approximately 89% being singletons. Sequencing used peripheral blood, obtained on day 0 of AZD1222 vaccination. Source of these receptors: an adult in good health.

The genes are TRBV7-2 and TRBJ1-5, with D perhaps matching TRBD1 (6 bases). CDR3 length: 13 residues. Germline lookup yields CDR1 SGHTA and CDR2 FQGNSA. Trimming pared 4 bases from V and 7 bases from J, leaving 11 bases between. The CDR3 coding sequence is TGTGCCAGCAGCTCACAGGGAAGGCAGCCCCAGCATTTT. Translated: CASSSQGRQPQHF.

The V call is TRBV2, the J call TRBJ2-1; D gene ambiguous. V shed 7 bases and J shed 6 bases, with 13 bases lying between them. Per the germline V gene, CDR1 is SNHLY and CDR2 is FYNNEI. This CDR3 is built from 13 residues. Here the CDR3 reads CASNGVQTNEQFF. In DNA, the CDR3 is TGTGCCAGCAATGGGGTTCAGACCAATGAGCAGTTCTTC.

The chain couples TRBV4-2 to TRBJ2-3, with TRBD2 as a possible D gene (6 bases). V lost 1 base and J lost 4, with 12 bases in between. This CDR3 is built from 15 residues. CDR1 and CDR2 from the germline V gene are LGHNA and YNFKEQ. The CDR3 sequence is CASSQGLVFSDTQYF. The DNA of the CDR3 is TGTGCCAGCAGCCAAGGACTAGTTTTTTCAGATACGCAGTATTTT.

In its sample, this clone was seen once. This chain connects TRBV9 to TRBJ2-7; 8 bases agree with TRBD2. With 0 bases clipped from V and 2 bases from J, the junction kept 10 bases outside the gene matches. The CDR3 sequence is 17 residues long. Germline V gene data show CDR1 as SGDLS and CDR2 as YYNGEE. The CDR3 reads CASSVDLLADITYEQYF. The DNA for the CDR3 is TGTGCCAGCAGCGTAGATCTACTAGCGGATATCACCTACGAGCAGTACTTC.

The chain combines TRBV28 with TRBJ2-1; 9 bases map to TRBD2. Germline V gives CDR1 MDHEN, CDR2 SYDVKM. The CDR3 runs 15 residues. J gave up 6 bases and V 2 bases, and 5 bases lay outside the gene matches. The DNA for the CDR3 is TGTGCCAGCAGTTTAGGGACTAGCACTCTCAATGAGCAGTTCTTC. This codes for CASSLGTSTLNEQFF.

This chain links TRBV11-2 with TRBJ2-7, with 8 bases identical to TRBD1. V shed 2 bases, J shed 2 bases, and the junction held 8 bases outside the gene matches. The CDR3 loop spans 16 amino acids. The germline V gene encodes CDR1 SGHAT and CDR2 FQNNGV. The CDR3 DNA is TGTGCCAGCAGCTTATATTCCACAGGGGGGACCTACGAGCAGTACTTC. Its translation: CASSLYSTGGTYEQYF.

The rearrangement links TRBV19 to TRBJ2-1; no clear D gene. V lost 3 bases and J lost 6, with 15 bases in between. Germline V CDR1 and CDR2: LNHDA, SQIVND (reference sequence). This CDR3 spans 15 amino acids. The CDR3 loop is CASSISLGRSNEQFF. The CDR3 DNA is TGTGCCAGTAGTATTAGTTTAGGGCGGTCCAATGAGCAGTTCTTC.

Here the CDR3 DNA reads TGTGCCAGCTCCTTGGGGATTGGAAAAGAGACCCAGTACTTC. Translation gives CASSLGIGKETQYF. The V call is TRBV18, the J call TRBJ2-5; D is unclear. The CDR3 loop spans 14 amino acids. Germline lookup yields CDR1 KGHSH and CDR2 LQKENI. V lost 6 bases, J lost 3 bases, and 14 bases lay in between.